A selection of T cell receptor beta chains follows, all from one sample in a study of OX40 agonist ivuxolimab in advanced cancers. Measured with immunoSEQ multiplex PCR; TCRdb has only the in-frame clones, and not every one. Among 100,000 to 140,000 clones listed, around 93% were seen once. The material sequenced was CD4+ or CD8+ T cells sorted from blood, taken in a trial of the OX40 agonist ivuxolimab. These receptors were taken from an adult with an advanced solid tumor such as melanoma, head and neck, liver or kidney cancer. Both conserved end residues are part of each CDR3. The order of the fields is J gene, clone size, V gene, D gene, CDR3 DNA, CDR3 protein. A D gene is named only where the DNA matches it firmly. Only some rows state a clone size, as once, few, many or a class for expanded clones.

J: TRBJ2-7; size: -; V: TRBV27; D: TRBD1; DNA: TGTGCCAGCAGTTATTATACAGGGGGCAAGTCCTACGAGCAGTACTTC; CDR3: CASSYYTGGKSYEQYF
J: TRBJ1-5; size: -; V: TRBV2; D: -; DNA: TGTGCCAGCAGCCCGACAGTTTATAGCAATCAGCCCCAGCATTTT; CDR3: CASSPTVYSNQPQHF
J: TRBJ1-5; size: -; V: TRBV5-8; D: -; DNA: TGTGCCAGCAGCTTGAATCAGCCCCAGCATTTT; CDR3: CASSLNQPQHF
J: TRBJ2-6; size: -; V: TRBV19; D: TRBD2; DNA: TGTGCCAGTATTGTGGCGGGAGGGCCGAGAGGGGCCAACGTCCTGACTTTC; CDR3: CASIVAGGPRGANVLTF
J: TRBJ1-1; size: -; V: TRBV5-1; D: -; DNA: TGCGCCAGCAGCATCGCAGGGAACACTGAAGCTTTCTTT; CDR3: CASSIAGNTEAFF
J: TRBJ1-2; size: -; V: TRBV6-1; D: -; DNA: TGTGCCAGCAGTGATCCCCGACAGGTACTCTATGGCTACACCTTC; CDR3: CASSDPRQVLYGYTF
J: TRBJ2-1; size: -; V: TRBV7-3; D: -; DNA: TGTGCCAGCAGCATCCCGGGACTGCCTTACAATGAGCAGTTCTTC; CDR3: CASSIPGLPYNEQFF
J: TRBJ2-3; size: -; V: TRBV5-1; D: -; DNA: TGCGCCAGCAGCCGTCAGTCCAGCACAGATACGCAGTATTTT; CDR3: CASSRQSSTDTQYF
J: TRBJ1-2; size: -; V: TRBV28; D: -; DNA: TGTGCCAGCAGTTTACGGACACCGTATGGCTACACCTTC; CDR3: CASSLRTPYGYTF
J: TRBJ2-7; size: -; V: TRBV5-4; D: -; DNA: TGTGCCAGCAGCTTGGGACCCACGGGCGAGCAGTACTTC; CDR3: CASSLGPTGEQYF
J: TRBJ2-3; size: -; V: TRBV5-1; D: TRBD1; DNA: TGCGCCAGCAGCTTGGTCGGACAGGGGACTAGCACAGATACGCAGTATTTT; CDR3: CASSLVGQGTSTDTQYF
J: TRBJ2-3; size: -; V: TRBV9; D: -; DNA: TGTGCCAGCAGCCCACCCTCGGGAACTAGCACAGATACGCAGTATTTT; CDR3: CASSPPSGTSTDTQYF
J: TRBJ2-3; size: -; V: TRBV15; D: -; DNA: TGTGCCACCAGCAGAGATCAAACAGATACGCAGTATTTT; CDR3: CATSRDQTDTQYF
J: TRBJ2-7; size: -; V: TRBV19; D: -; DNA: TGTGCCAGTAGTTCGTACCGAACCAGCAACTACGAGCAGTACTTC; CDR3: CASSSYRTSNYEQYF
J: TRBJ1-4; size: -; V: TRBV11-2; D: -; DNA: TGTGCCAGCAGCTTAGAATATGGCGAAAAACTGTTTTTT; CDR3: CASSLEYGEKLFF
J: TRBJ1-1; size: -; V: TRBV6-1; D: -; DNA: TGTGCCAGCAGTCCCGGGTCGTCAATGAACACTGAAGCTTTCTTT; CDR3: CASSPGSSMNTEAFF
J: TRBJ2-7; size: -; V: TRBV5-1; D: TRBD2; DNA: TGCGCCAGCAGCACAGACTCGGGACTAGCGGAGGGAGCCTTC; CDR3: CASSTDSGLAEGAF
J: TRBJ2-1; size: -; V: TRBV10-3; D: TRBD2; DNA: TGTGCCATCAGTTCCCCGGGACTAGCCTCCTACAATGAGCAGTTCTTC; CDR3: CAISSPGLASYNEQFF
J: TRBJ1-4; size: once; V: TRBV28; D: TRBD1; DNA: TGTGCCAGCGAGGACAGGCCTAATGAAAAACTGTTTTTT; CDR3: CASEDRPNEKLFF
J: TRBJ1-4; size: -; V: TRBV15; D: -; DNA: TGTGCCACCAGCAGGGACGGTAGCAATAATGAAAAACTGTTTTTT; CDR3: CATSRDGSNNEKLFF
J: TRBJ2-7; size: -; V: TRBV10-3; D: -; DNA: TGTGCCATCAGCGGCCAGGGTAAGGGCTACGAGCAGTACTTC; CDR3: CAISGQGKGYEQYF
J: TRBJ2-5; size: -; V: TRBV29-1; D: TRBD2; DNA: TGCAGCGTTGCTATGTCTAGCGGGTTAAAGACCCAGTACTTC; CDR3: CSVAMSSGLKTQYF